The 2 T cell receptor beta chains listed next were all sequenced from one sample in a study of T cell clones after liver transplantation. Assay: immunoSEQ multiplex PCR; the TCRdb copy retains only in-frame clones and omits some. The table lists tens of thousands of clones, roughly 80% of them singletons. The specimen comprised CD4+ T cells from blood, sampled 46 months after liver transplant. Receptors were obtained from a human patient who received a liver transplant. Some T cells could come from the graft donor.

The CDR3 sequence: CASSSPGQPQHF. DNA of the CDR3: TGTGCCAGCAGTTCCCCGGGCCAGCCCCAGCATTTT. The chain links TRBV28 to TRBJ1-5; D uncertain. CDR3 length equals 12 residues. Trimming removed 4 bases at V and 7 bases at J, with 8 bases between. CDR1 is MDHEN, CDR2 SYDVKM, per germline.

The chain is built from TRBV6-5 and TRBJ2-7, with 12 positions matching TRBD2. Losses at the gene ends were 5 bases for V and 7 bases for J; bases not matched to a gene: 3. The V gene's germline CDR1 is MNHEY and CDR2 SVGAGI. The CDR3 covers 13 residues. The DNA of the CDR3 is TGTGCCAGCAGTAGTGGACTAGCGGGAGAGCAGTACTTC. It specifies CASSSGLAGEQYF.